The next 9 T cell receptor beta chains were all read from a single sample in a study of T cell responses to AZD1222 COVID-19 vaccine (dated by TCRdb to about 2021). Receptors were amplified or captured by the immunoSEQ multiplex PCR assay. TCRdb obtained this table from immuneACCESS and retained in-frame rearrangements with V and J assigned. These tables miss some clones; where compared with another copy, unresolved V genes account for less than half of the shortfall, and the remainder is unexplained. For this sample the table gives about 96,000 clones, of which roughly 90% were detected only once. About 28% of the sample lies in the top ten. The sample's time point label, decoded: baseline before first vaccination. The material was peripheral blood, obtained on day 0 of AZD1222 vaccination. The origin of the receptors is an adult in good health.

V usage is TRBV3-1 (or the pseudogene TRBV3-2) and J usage is TRBJ2-2; tentatively, D is TRBD2 (6 bases). This CDR3 spans 14 amino acids. Germline CDR1 and CDR2: LGHDT and YNNKEL (reference sequence). V lost 4 bases to trimming and J lost 7 bases, with 13 bases between them. CDR3 residues: CASSPPTSFGELFF. In DNA, the CDR3 is TGTGCCAGCAGCCCACCTACTAGCTTCGGGGAGCTGTTTTTT.

This chain connects TRBV2 to TRBJ2-3, with D perhaps TRBD2 (6 bases). Trimming left V 8 bases short and J 3 bases short, with 12 bases between. CDR1 and CDR2 from the germline V gene are SNHLY and FYNNEI. This CDR3 comprises 13 residues. The CDR3 DNA follows: TGTGCCAGCTTGGAACTAGCAACAGATACGCAGTATTTT. It specifies CASLELATDTQYF.

This chain joins TRBV7-8 and TRBJ2-7; 10 bases match TRBD2. CDR3 length equals 15 residues. V was clipped by 6 bases and J by 4 bases; unmatched bases: 9. CDR1 and CDR2 from the germline V gene are SGHVS and FQNEAQ. In DNA, the CDR3 is TGTGCCAGCAGGATGAGGACTAGCGGAGATTACGAGCAGTACTTC. This sequence encodes CASRMRTSGDYEQYF.

The rearrangement uses TRBV6-4 and TRBJ2-1, with TRBD2 matching 8 bases. Germline V lookup: CDR1 MRHNA, CDR2 SNTAGT. J gave up 10 bases and V 4 bases, and 21 bases lay outside the gene matches. This CDR3 region has 18 residues. The CDR3 nucleotides read TGTGCCAGCAGTGCACCCACGGGGGGAAGCGGGAGCTCTGGGGAGCAGTTCTTC. Translated: CASSAPTGGSGSSGEQFF.

J is TRBJ1-4 and V is TRBV28, with TRBD1 matching over 9 bases. The germline V gene has CDR1 MDHEN and CDR2 SYDVKM. This CDR3 is 16 amino acids long. V shed 6 bases and J 8 bases; nucleotides not matched to a gene: 13. The CDR3 nucleotides read TGTGCCAGCAGCTCCGGGACAGGGAAAGGTGGAGAAAAACTGTTTTTT. Its translation: CASSSGTGKGGEKLFF. Variable domain in full (rest from reference TRBV28 and TRBJ1-4): DVKVTQSSRYLVKRTGEKVFLECVQDMDHENMFWYRQDPGLGLRLIYFSYDVKMKEKGDIPEGYSVSREKKERFSLILESASTNQTSMYLCASSSGTGKGGEKLFFGSGTQLSVL.

This chain joins TRBV28 and TRBJ1-2; 8 bases match TRBD1. The V gene end was trimmed by 8 bases and the J gene end by 0 bases; junction bases not matched to a gene: 5. The CDR3 is 14 amino acids. Germline CDR1 is MDHEN and CDR2 is SYDVKM. The CDR3 nucleotides are TGTGCCAGCGCAGGGGGCCCTACTAACTATGGCTACACCTTC. This encodes CASAGGPTNYGYTF.

This sequence joins TRBV3-1 (or the pseudogene TRBV3-2) and TRBJ2-1; 8 bases agree with TRBD2. The CDR3 covers 16 residues. Germline V lookup: CDR1 LGHDT, CDR2 YNNKEL (reference sequence). The V gene end was trimmed by 5 bases and the J gene end by 0 bases; junction bases not matched to a gene: 6. The CDR3 nucleotides are TGTGCCAGCAGCTTCCGGGGGGGGAGCTCCTACAATGAGCAGTTCTTC. It yields the protein CASSFRGGSSYNEQFF.

In DNA, the CDR3 is TGTGCCAGCGTCCCCCGGGGGAGCGGGGCCACAGATACGCAGTATTTT. Its protein product is CASVPRGSGATDTQYF. This chain uses TRBV7-2 with TRBJ2-3; 7 bases are a match to TRBD2. The junction had 13 bases not matched to a gene; V was cut back by 8 bases and J by 2 bases. The CDR3 is made up of 16 amino acids. Germline CDR1 reads SGHTA; CDR2 reads FQGNSA.

The chain joins TRBV5-1 to TRBJ2-1, with 7 bases fitting TRBD1. V lost 4 bases to trimming and J lost 2 bases; unmatched junction nucleotides: 3. The CDR3 is made up of 14 amino acids. Germline CDR1 is SGHRS and CDR2 is YFSETQ. DNA of the CDR3: TGCGCCAGCAGCGAACAGGGGCCCTACAATGAGCAGTTCTTC. Protein sequence: CASSEQGPYNEQFF.